The clone carrying this T cell receptor beta chain has more than one count but fewer than ten. Its antigen remains unknown. The data originate from a study of early T cells in non-severe SARS-CoV-2 infection. Study-wide context: The input, bulk RNA from unsorted whole blood, was sequenced, and chains were unpaired.

The TCR library protocol was used to attach unique molecular identifiers. These identifiers were attached to individual cDNA molecules. TCRdb re-called the 5' RACE reads with MiXCR, one entry per CDR3 protein. The repertoire consists of approximately 58,000 distinct CDR3 sequences, with more than 10% occurring once and the leading ten covering 2.5%. Study-wide findings and caveats: Private and CD4 specificities were missed by VDJdb matching, which favored anti-spike CD8 responses.

From germline, CDR1 is SGHTS and CDR2 YDEGEE. Trimming shortened V by 0 bases and J by 4 bases, and 16 bases separated the two germline ends. This CDR3 has 16 amino acids. The clonotype originates from an adult who was a healthcare worker with PCR-confirmed SARS-CoV-2 infection or an uninfected control (not recorded which). The sequences come from whole blood, collected at baseline. This rearrangement joins TRBV5-8 to TRBJ2-5, with D maybe TRBD1 (6 bases). CDR3 amino acids: CASSLDGGRGRETQYF. The CDR3 DNA reads as TGTGCCAGCAGCTTGGACGGCGGCAGGGGACGAGAGACCCAGTACTTC.